The rows below give T cell receptor beta chains drawn from one sample of a study of graft-versus-host responses after intestinal transplantation. TCRdb's copy holds only in-frame clones and misses some; the assay was immunoSEQ multiplex PCR. The sample has 45,000 to 50,000 clones, over 85% seen once. The source was PBMCs, collected around 790 days after a first intestinal transplant, on the day of a second. These receptors were taken from a human patient who received an intestinal transplant, so some T cells may come from the graft donor. The CDR3 runs from the conserved cysteine through the conserved F or W. Each record gives: J gene, V gene, CDR3 protein.

TRBJ2-7,TRBV27,CASSRGLAGGLVAYEQYF
TRBJ2-1,TRBV5-1,CASSLIPGDEQFF
TRBJ2-7,TRBV6-5,CAIRDRVTYEQYF
TRBJ2-5,TRBV27,CASSLTPTGDGTQYF
TRBJ2-5,TRBV6-1,CASRRQPQETQYF
TRBJ2-7,TRBV19,CASSIYFGGTLSYEQYF
TRBJ2-5,TRBV6-5,CASSGTGRRQETQYF
TRBJ2-5,TRBV6-6,CASSYGGQNGETQYF
TRBJ1-5,TRBV28,CASSLRQNNQPQHF
TRBJ1-2,TRBV29-1,CSVVGQGELGYTF
TRBJ1-2,TRBV10-3,CAIGDNYGYTF
TRBJ2-7,TRBV2,CASENRVEQYF
TRBJ2-7,TRBV2,CASSAREAYEQYF
TRBJ1-1,TRBV5-1,CASKGSRAFF
TRBJ2-2,TRBV27,CASSFSRISTGELFF
TRBJ1-2,TRBV2,CASTMGGAGGYTF
TRBJ2-7,TRBV5-4,CASSRGGAYEQYF
TRBJ2-1,TRBV7-6,CASSLEGGIMGNEQFF
TRBJ1-1,TRBV29-1,CSVAETGGRLFRF
TRBJ2-1,TRBV9,CASSPSAGGVLDNEQFF
TRBJ1-2,TRBV7-2,CASSLEGDGGYGYTF
TRBJ2-1,TRBV9,CASSVDGRASNEQFF
TRBJ2-7,TRBV6-9,CASSYSGTSRYEQYF
TRBJ2-1,TRBV19,CASSKTGISYNEQFF
TRBJ2-7,TRBV7-2,CASSLASSYEQYF
TRBJ1-4,TRBV28,CASSLYQGTTNEKLFF
TRBJ2-2,TRBV6-5,CASSYSRGGGGELFF
TRBJ2-7,TRBV14,CASSQGLSSYEQYF